This T cell receptor beta chain was sequenced in a study of regulatory T cells in long-lasting Graves disease. The time point here: newly diagnosed GD, antithyroid drugs for less than 3 months. PBMCs provided the RNA from which the TCR library was made. This CDR3 is 16 amino acids long. The V gene's germline CDR1 is MDHEN and CDR2 SYDVKM. The trim removed 5 bases at V and 5 bases at J, leaving 10 bases unmatched. Arm-PCR of CDR3 regions and iRepertoire HTBI primers were the basis on which TCR beta libraries were built. TCRdb redid the calling of the multiplex PCR reads with MiXCR, one entry per CDR3 protein. This sample has hundreds of thousands of distinct CDR3 sequences; 15% occur once, and the top ten carry 7.8%. Another study also made use of these data, one on T cells in Graves' hyperthyroidism and ophthalmopathy. Per that paper: On the basis of clinical symptoms, serum thyroxine and TRAb, thyroid ultrasound and orbital computed tomography, diagnoses were made.

The sequence was obtained from a woman aged 40-49 years with Graves disease. This material consisted of peripheral blood mononuclear cells (PBMCs), taken at new diagnosis, from a patient treated with antithyroid drugs. The chain is built from TRBV28 and TRBJ2-3; 10 bases align to TRBD1. In DNA form, the CDR3 reads TGTGCCAGCAGTCCCTTGACAGGGGGCATGGGAGATACGCAGTATTTT. Translated: CASSPLTGGMGDTQYF.